This entry concerns a single T cell receptor beta chain. A second roughly 7 to 11 cycle PCR used barcoded and J-beta primers. Sequencing of every sample gave 2.5 million or more CDR3-containing paired-end reads. MiXCR, applied by TCRdb to the 5' RACE reads, yields one record per CDR3 protein. The repertoire holds about 670,000 distinct CDR3 sequences, with approximately 40% as singletons. This record comes from a study of blood T cells in healthy people across ages. Isolated per sample were at least 6.5 million PBMCs. In germline, CDR1 is MNHNS, CDR2 SASEGT. The CDR3 runs to 15 residues. This clonotype originated in a man older than 75 in good health. This sequence joins TRBV6-1 and TRBJ2-1, with 11 bases matching TRBD2. The last part of the DNA fits TRBJ2-7 better; the J call may be wrong. The sample consisted of blood. CDR3 region: CASRELAGDYNEQYF. DNA of the CDR3: TGTGCCAGCAGGGAACTAGCGGGAGACTACAATGAGCAGTACTTC.